The source of this T cell receptor beta chain is a study of siplizumab effects on memory and regulatory T cells. Around 94,000 TCR templates underwent assay in each sample. Sequenced by immunoSEQ multiplex PCR; TCRdb stores in-frame clones only, minus some. This table has about 100,000 clones, about 94% appearing once. In this sample, this clone turned up once. The antigen is unknown. Study conclusions and caveats: Confirmation was lacking for the suppressive function of proliferating Tregs derived from siplizumab cultures.

The sequence came from a human donor in good health. The sample was non-Treg CD4+ T cells sorted from blood.

The CDR3 reads CASSLEGFGNQPQHF. Written as DNA, the CDR3 is TGCGCCAGCAGCTTGGAGGGTTTTGGCAATCAGCCCCAGCATTTT. The chain is built from TRBV5-1 and TRBJ1-5; D gene ambiguous. The CDR3 is 15 residues long. V lost 0 bases, J lost 2 bases, and 9 bases lay in between. Germline V lookup: CDR1 SGHRS, CDR2 YFSETQ. The complete variable domain, with remaining parts taken from reference TRBV5-1 and TRBJ1-5, reads KAGVTQTPRYLIKTRGQQVTLSCSPISGHRSVSWYQQTPGQGLQFLFEYFSETQRNKGNFPGRFSGRQFSNSRSEMNVSTLELGDSALYLCASSLEGFGNQPQHFGDGTRLSIL.